This T cell receptor beta chain was obtained from a study of control samples from healthy donors and cancer patients. TCRdb keeps only in-frame clones here, not all; method: immunoSEQ multiplex PCR. The sample lists some 150,000 clones, around 94% occurring once. V was pared by 1 base and J by 2 bases, with 9 bases between. Germline V lookup: CDR1 MNHNS, CDR2 SASEGT. CDR3 length: 15 residues. This receptor was taken from a man in his sixties with colorectal cancer. Sequencing was carried out using PBMCs. The rearrangement uses TRBV6-1 and TRBJ1-5, with a weak D call TRBD1 (6 bases). The CDR3 bases are TGTGCCAGCAGTGAAGTAGGGGGACGCAATCAGCCCCAGCATTTT. This translates into CASSEVGGRNQPQHF.